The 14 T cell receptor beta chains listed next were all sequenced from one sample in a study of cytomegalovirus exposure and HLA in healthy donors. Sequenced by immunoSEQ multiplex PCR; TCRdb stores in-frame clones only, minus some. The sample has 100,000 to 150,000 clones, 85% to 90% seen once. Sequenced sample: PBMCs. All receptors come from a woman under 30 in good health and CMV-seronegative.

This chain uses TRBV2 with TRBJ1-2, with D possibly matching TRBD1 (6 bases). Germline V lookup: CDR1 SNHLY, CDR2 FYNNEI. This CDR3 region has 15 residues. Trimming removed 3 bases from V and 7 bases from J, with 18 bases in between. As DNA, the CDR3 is TGTGCCAGCAGTGATAGCCGGGACAAAGTTCCTGGCTACACCTTC. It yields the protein CASSDSRDKVPGYTF.

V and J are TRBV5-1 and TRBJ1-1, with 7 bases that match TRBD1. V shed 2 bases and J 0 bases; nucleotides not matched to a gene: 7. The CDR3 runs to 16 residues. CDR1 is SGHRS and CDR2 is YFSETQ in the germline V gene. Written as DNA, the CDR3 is TGCGCCAGCAGCTTTAGGACAGGCTCGATGAACACTGAAGCTTTCTTT. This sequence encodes CASSFRTGSMNTEAFF.

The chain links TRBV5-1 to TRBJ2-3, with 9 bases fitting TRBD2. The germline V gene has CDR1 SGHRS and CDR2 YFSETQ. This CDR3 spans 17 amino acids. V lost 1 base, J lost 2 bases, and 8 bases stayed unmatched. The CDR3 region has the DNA TGCGCCAGCAGCTTGACCCCCGCGGGGGGGCTCACAGATACGCAGTATTTT. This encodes CASSLTPAGGLTDTQYF.

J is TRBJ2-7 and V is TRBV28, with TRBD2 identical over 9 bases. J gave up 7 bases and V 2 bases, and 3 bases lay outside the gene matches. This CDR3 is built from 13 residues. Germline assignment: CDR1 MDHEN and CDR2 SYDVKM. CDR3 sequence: CASSLTREGEQYF. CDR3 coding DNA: TGTGCCAGCAGTTTAACGCGGGAGGGTGAGCAGTACTTC.

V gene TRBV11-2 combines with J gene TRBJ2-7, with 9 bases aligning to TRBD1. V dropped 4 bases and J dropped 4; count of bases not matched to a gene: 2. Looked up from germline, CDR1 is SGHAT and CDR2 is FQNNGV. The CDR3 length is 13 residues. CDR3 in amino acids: CASSWGQGYEQYV. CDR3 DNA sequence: TGTGCCAGCAGCTGGGGACAGGGATACGAGCAGTACGTC.

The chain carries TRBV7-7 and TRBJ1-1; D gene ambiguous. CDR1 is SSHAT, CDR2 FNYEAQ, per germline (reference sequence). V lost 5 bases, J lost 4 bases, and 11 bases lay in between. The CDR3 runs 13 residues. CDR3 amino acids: CASSPALGTEAFF. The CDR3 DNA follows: TGTGCCAGCAGCCCCGCCCTAGGCACTGAAGCTTTCTTT.

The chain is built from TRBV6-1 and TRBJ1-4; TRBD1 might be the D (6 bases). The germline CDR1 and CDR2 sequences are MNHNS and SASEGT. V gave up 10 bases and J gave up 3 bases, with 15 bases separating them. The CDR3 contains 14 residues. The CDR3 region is CATSSRGSNEKLFF. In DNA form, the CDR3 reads TGTGCCACCTCCTCCAGGGGCTCTAATGAAAAACTGTTTTTT.

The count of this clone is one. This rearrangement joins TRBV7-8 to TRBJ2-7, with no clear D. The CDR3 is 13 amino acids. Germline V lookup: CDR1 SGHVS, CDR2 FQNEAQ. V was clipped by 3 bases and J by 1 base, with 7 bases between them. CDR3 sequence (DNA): TGTGCCAGCAGCTTTGCGGATTCCTACGAGCAGTACGTC. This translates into CASSFADSYEQYV.

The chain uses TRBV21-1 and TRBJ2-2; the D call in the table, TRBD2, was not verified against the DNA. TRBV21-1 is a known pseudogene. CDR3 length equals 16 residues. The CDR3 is CASSTGISGSTGELFF. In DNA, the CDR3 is TGTGCCAGCAGCACCGGGATTAGCGGGAGCACCGGGGAGCTGTTTTTT.

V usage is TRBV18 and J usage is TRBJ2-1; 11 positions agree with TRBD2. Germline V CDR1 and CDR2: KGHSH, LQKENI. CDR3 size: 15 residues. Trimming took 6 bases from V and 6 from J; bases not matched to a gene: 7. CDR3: CASSQLAGARNEQFF. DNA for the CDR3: TGTGCCAGCTCCCAACTAGCGGGAGCGCGCAATGAGCAGTTCTTC.

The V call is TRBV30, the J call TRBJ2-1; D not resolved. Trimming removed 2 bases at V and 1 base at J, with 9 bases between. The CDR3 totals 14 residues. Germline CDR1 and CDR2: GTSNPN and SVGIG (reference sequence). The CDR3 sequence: CAWSKLVSYNEQFF. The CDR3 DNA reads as TGTGCCTGGAGTAAGCTAGTTTCCTACAATGAGCAGTTCTTC.

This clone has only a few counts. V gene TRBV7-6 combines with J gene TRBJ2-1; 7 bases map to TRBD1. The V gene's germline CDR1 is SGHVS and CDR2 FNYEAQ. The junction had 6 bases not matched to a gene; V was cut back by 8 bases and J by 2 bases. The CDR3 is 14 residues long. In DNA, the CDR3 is TGTGCCAGCGGTAGAGGGGGCCCCTACAATGAGCAGTTCTTC. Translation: CASGRGGPYNEQFF.

CDR3 in amino acids: CASSTYGSPGNQPQHF. For the CDR3, the DNA is TGTGCCAGTAGTACCTACGGGTCCCCGGGAAATCAGCCCCAGCATTTT. The V call is TRBV19, the J call TRBJ1-5, with unresolved D. CDR3 length equals 16 residues. The germline V gene has CDR1 LNHDA and CDR2 SQIVND (reference sequence). V dropped 4 bases and J dropped 4 bases, with 17 bases sitting between them. The full variable domain, its missing parts supplied by reference TRBV19 and TRBJ1-5, is DGGITQSPKYLFRKEGQNVTLSCEQNLNHDAMYWYRQDPGQGLRLIYYSQIVNDFQKGDIAEGYSVSREKKESFPLTVTSAQKNPTAFYLCASSTYGSPGNQPQHFGDGTRLSIL.

CDR3 loop: CASRPDRAYGYTF. In nucleotides, the CDR3 is TGTGCCAGCAGGCCTGACAGGGCCTATGGCTACACCTTC. The chain combines TRBV6-5 with TRBJ1-2, with 7 bases aligning to TRBD1. From germline, CDR1 is MNHEY and CDR2 SVGAGI. J gave up 4 bases and V 6 bases, and 5 bases lay outside the gene matches. The CDR3 contains 13 residues.